A single TCR beta chain is shown here with its context. Its antigen is not known. The source of the sample is a study of shared clonotypes between healthy human individuals. Study summary: Each donor's CD8 memory used one plate, CD8 naive two, each CD4 subset three.

On sorted subsets, replicate PCRs used 150 to 250 ng DNA, or tens of thousands of T cell genomes. Per the original methods: Filtering of immunoSEQ junctional sequences could not match full-length read filtering. The repertoire was sequenced with immunoSEQ multiplex PCR; TCRdb's copy has only in-frame clones and lacks some. From that table come the V and J calls and clone size; the DNA was used to work out D and trimming. The data show 2,500,000 or so clones, 90% to 95% seen once. Findings and limits, study-wide: Clonotypes shared by all four sorted-subset donors had higher generation probabilities than non-shared clonotypes.

Sequences were obtained from naive CD4+ T cells sorted from blood. Subset indicated: CD45RA+ positively selected. The clonotype originates from a man between 18 and 29 years old in good health.

The CDR3 DNA sequence: TGTGCCAGCAGCATGACAGGGGGCAATCAGCCCCAGCATTTT. This gives the protein CASSMTGGNQPQHF. The V and J genes are TRBV9 and TRBJ1-5, with 8 bases identical to TRBD1. The germline CDR1 and CDR2 sequences are SGDLS and YYNGEE. Trimming cost V 4 bases and J 2 bases; bases outside gene matches: 2. The CDR3 covers 14 residues. Filled out from reference TRBV9 and TRBJ1-5, the complete variable domain reads DSGVTQTPKHLITATGQRVTLRCSPRSGDLSVYWYQQSLDQGLQFLIQYYNGEERAKGNILERFSAQQFPDLHSELNLSSLELGDSALYFCASSMTGGNQPQHFGDGTRLSIL.